The rows below give T cell receptor beta chains drawn from one sample of a study of blood T cells in healthy people across ages. Each CDR3 protein gets one entry after TCRdb re-called the 5' RACE reads with MiXCR. This sample has hundreds of thousands of distinct CDR3 sequences; more than 45% occur once, and the top ten carry roughly 14%. Sample: blood. Source of these receptors: a woman aged 80 or older in good health. Both conserved end residues are part of each CDR3. A D gene is named only where the DNA matches it firmly. Clone size appears in some rows only: once, few, many, or a class for an expanded clone.

cdr3_nt cdr3_aa j_call clone_size v_call d_call
TGCGCCAGCAGCATAGTAGCGGGAGAGCACGGGGAGCTGTTTTTT CASSIVAGEHGELFF TRBJ2-2 . TRBV5-1 TRBD2
TGCAGTGCAGCAGGGACTAAGAACCACGAGCAGTACTTC CSAAGTKNHEQYF TRBJ2-7 . TRBV20-1 TRBD2
TGCAGTGCTAGTAAGAGTGGAAACACAGATACGCGGTATTTT CSASKSGNTDTRYF TRBJ2-3 . TRBV20-1 .
TGTGCCAGCAGCGCCCGCCTCTGGGGGCCCCTTACCTACGAGCAGTACTTC CASSARLWGPLTYEQYF TRBJ2-7 . TRBV13 .
TGTGCCAGCAGCTTCACTGAGATCAATGAGCAGTACTTC CASSFTEINEQYF TRBJ2-7 . TRBV13 .
TGCAGTGCGATTAAGCGGGAGGGCTCCTACAATGAGCAGTACTTC CSAIKREGSYNEQYF TRBJ2-7 once TRBV20-1 TRBD2
TGTGCCAGCAGTGAAGGGTACAGTTCCTACAATGAGCAGTTCTTC CASSEGYSSYNEQFF TRBJ2-1 many TRBV6-1 .
TGTGCCAGCTCACCAATCCAGGGATCGGAGACCCAGTACTTC CASSPIQGSETQYF TRBJ2-5 . TRBV18 .
TGTGCCAGCAGCTTGACTGACTATGGGCAGTTCTTC CASSLTDYGQFF TRBJ2-1 . TRBV7-9 .
TGTGCCAGCAGTGACTTGGTAGGGGATGATGAGCAGTTCTTC CASSDLVGDDEQFF TRBJ2-1 . TRBV6-4 .
TGTGCCAGCAGCTCTCTTCTCTCTGGGGCCAACGTCCTGACTTTC CASSSLLSGANVLTF TRBJ2-6 many TRBV7-9 .
TGTGCCAACCTGACTAGCGGGACCCTCCGGGAGTACTTC CANLTSGTLREYF TRBJ2-5 many TRBV25-1 TRBD2
TGCAGCGTTAGCCGGGCAGACACAGATACGCAGTATTTT CSVSRADTDTQYF TRBJ2-3 many TRBV29-1 .
TGCAGTGCTATACAACAGGGTACAGATACGCAGTATTTT CSAIQQGTDTQYF TRBJ2-3 few TRBV20-1 .
TGTGCCAGCAGCTTCGAGACAGGGCGCACTGAAGCTTTCTTT CASSFETGRTEAFF TRBJ1-1 . TRBV7-2 TRBD1
TGTGCCAGCAGTTTAAATACAGGTCTCACAGGTAGAAGCACAGATACGCAGTATTTT CASSLNTGLTGRSTDTQYF TRBJ2-3 . TRBV27 .
TGCAGTGCCCCAACAGGGGCCTTGAACACTGAAGCTTTCTTT CSAPTGALNTEAFF TRBJ1-1 . TRBV20-1 TRBD1
TGTGCCTGGAGCCCCGGGAGCTCCTACAATGAGCAGTTCTTC CAWSPGSSYNEQFF TRBJ2-1 . TRBV30 .
TGTGCCAGCAGCGGACAGGGTTTCCTTTCTGGCTATGGCTACACCTTC CASSGQGFLSGYGYTF TRBJ1-2 . TRBV6-5 TRBD1
TGTGCCAGCAGCTTAGGCGGTAAAACCCCGAGGAGCCGGTTCTTC CASSLGGKTPRSRFF TRBJ2-1 few TRBV7-2 .
TGCGCCAGTAGCTCACTCACTAGCGGTTCCTACAATGAGCAGTACTTC CASSSLTSGSYNEQYF TRBJ2-7 . TRBV5-1 TRBD2
TGTGCCAGCACTCTGGGGGGCCTAGCCAAAAACATTCAGTACTTC CASTLGGLAKNIQYF TRBJ2-4 . TRBV12-3/TRBV12-4 .
TGTGCCAGCAGCCAAACCGGGACAGGGGCAGGTGGCTACACCTTC CASSQTGTGAGGYTF TRBJ1-2 . TRBV9 TRBD1
TGTGCCACCAGCAGAGTCCGCAGGGCGTTAGCCAAAAACATTCAGTACTTC CATSRVRRALAKNIQYF TRBJ2-4 many TRBV15 .
TGCGCCAGCAGCCAAGCCCAAGGGGGAATCTATGGCTACACCTTC CASSQAQGGIYGYTF TRBJ1-2 many TRBV4-1 .
TGTGCCAGCAGTTTAGGCCTAAGGGATTACAATGAGCAGTTCTTC CASSLGLRDYNEQFF TRBJ2-1 few TRBV12-3/TRBV12-4 .
TGCAGTGCTAGCAGGGGGGGAACTGAAGCTTTCTTT CSASRGGTEAFF TRBJ1-1 . TRBV20-1 TRBD1
TGTGCCAGCGACAGTTCTTCCCTTTACGAGCAGTACTTC CASDSSSLYEQYF TRBJ2-7 . TRBV10-3 .
TGTGCCAACAGCGAACAGGGGTGGGGCAATCAGCCCCAGCATTTT CANSEQGWGNQPQHF TRBJ1-5 . TRBV2 TRBD1
TGTGCCGGAACGGCTTTGGAGCAGAAGAACACTGAAGCTTTCTTT CAGTALEQKNTEAFF TRBJ1-1 . TRBV7-9 .
TGTGCCAGCAGTTACGCTGGCGGGGGCTACACCTTC CASSYAGGGYTF TRBJ1-2 many TRBV6-5 .
TGCGCCAGCAGCTTGGGTGGGTCAACAGGCACAGATACGCAGTATTTT CASSLGGSTGTDTQYF TRBJ2-3 many TRBV5-1 .
TGTGCCAGCAGCGCGGCGGGCGGGACGCGGACTAATGAAAAACTGTTTTTT CASSAAGGTRTNEKLFF TRBJ1-4 few TRBV6-1 .
TGTGCCAGCAGCTCGCCGGGACAGGGTAATTCACCCCTCCACTTT CASSSPGQGNSPLHF TRBJ1-6 . TRBV5-4 TRBD1
TGTGCCGGGGCGACAAGTGCATCTGGGGCCAACGTCCTGACTTTC CAGATSASGANVLTF TRBJ2-6 . TRBV2 .
TGCGCCAGCAACGCGGGGGCTGGCGGGGAGCTGTTTTTT CASNAGAGGELFF TRBJ2-2 . TRBV5-1 .
TGTGCCAGCAGCCCCTCTGCGGTGAATCACGAGCAGTACTTC CASSPSAVNHEQYF TRBJ2-7 many TRBV7-2 .
TGTGCCAGCAGTGGACTAGCGGGGAGCGAGACCCAGTACTTC CASSGLAGSETQYF TRBJ2-5 many TRBV2 TRBD2
TGCGCCAGCAGCTTGACAGCGAACTCCTACAATGAGCAGTTCTTC CASSLTANSYNEQFF TRBJ2-1 many TRBV5-1 .